Listed here are 28 T cell receptor beta chains from one sample, sequenced in a study of neurological immune-mediated disorders. Using its own MiXCR run on the 5' RACE reads, TCRdb lists one record per CDR3 protein. The data contain under 70,000 distinct CDR3 sequences, 5.2% of them seen just once; the ten biggest clones take up less than 3.5%. Source material: PBMCs. The receptor set was obtained from a woman under 40 with multiple sclerosis.

This clonotype was detected a few times. The chain links TRBV5-1 to TRBJ1-1; TRBD1 agrees at 7 bases. Germline assignment: CDR1 SGHRS and CDR2 YFSETQ. This CDR3 contains 14 residues. V lost 0 bases to trimming and J lost 4 bases; unmatched junction nucleotides: 3. The CDR3: CASSLEGGPTEAFF. CDR3 DNA sequence: TGCGCCAGCAGCTTGGAAGGGGGCCCCACTGAAGCTTTCTTT.

This clonotype was found many times. The junction and the germline gene differ at one end; a read error may be behind it. V usage is TRBV4-2 and J usage is TRBJ1-6; possibly TRBD1 for D (5 bases). The germline gives CDR1 LGHNA, CDR2 YNFKEQ. The CDR3 contains 18 residues. The CDR3 loop is CASSQANRSHSYNSPLNF. Written as DNA, the CDR3 is TGTGCCAGCAGCCAGGCGAACAGGAGCCACTCCTATAATTCACCCCTCAACTTT.

This clonotype was seen at least ten times. The rearrangement joins TRBV12-3 or TRBV12-4 to TRBJ2-1; D remains unclear. V dropped 3 bases and J dropped 5 bases, with 8 bases sitting between them. CDR3 length equals 13 residues. CDR3 in amino acids: CASSFEIHNEQFF. Written as DNA, the CDR3 is TGTGCCAGCAGTTTTGAGATTCACAATGAGCAGTTCTTC.

This clonotype showed up many times. The V call is TRBV20-1, the J call TRBJ2-3; D unclear. This CDR3 region has 13 residues. The germline gives CDR1 DFQATT, CDR2 SNEGSKA (reference sequence). The CDR3 DNA reads as TGCTGCCCAGCCAGGAGCAGCACAGATACGCAGTATTTT. This translates into CCPARSSTDTQYF.

In its sample, this clonotype was seen a few times. The chain joins TRBV7-3 to TRBJ2-3; possibly TRBD1 or TRBD2 for D (5 bases each). V dropped 3 bases and J dropped 2 bases, with 15 bases sitting between them. Germline V gene sequence: CDR1 SGHTA, CDR2 FQGTGA. The CDR3 covers 16 residues. DNA of the CDR3: TGTGCCAGCAGCTTGGGACCCAGGGAGCCCACAGATACGCAGTATTTT. It yields the protein CASSLGPREPTDTQYF.

The chain couples TRBV20-1 to TRBJ2-7, with D perhaps matching TRBD1 (6 bases). V lost 6 bases and J lost 7, with 16 bases in between. This CDR3 comprises 12 residues. Germline V lookup: CDR1 DFQATT, CDR2 SNEGSKA (reference sequence). CDR3: CSAPMGAREQYF. The CDR3 DNA reads TGCAGTGCGCCTATGGGGGCGAGAGAGCAGTACTTC.

This clonotype was found many times. CDR3 amino acids: CSASLSQPQHF. The CDR3 DNA reads TGCAGTGCTAGTCTGTCCCAGCCCCAGCATTTT. This chain uses TRBV20-1 with TRBJ1-5; D call uncertain. This CDR3 is built from 11 residues. Germline V gene lookup returns CDR1 DFQATT and CDR2 SNEGSKA (reference sequence). V was trimmed by 3 bases and J by 7 bases, leaving 7 bases between them.

This clonotype was recorded many times. The rearrangement joins TRBV5-1 to TRBJ2-1; D gene unclear. With 0 bases removed from V and 9 bases from J, the gap between germline ends came to 7 bases. The CDR3 loop spans 12 amino acids. Germline lookup yields CDR1 SGHRS and CDR2 YFSETQ. The CDR3 nucleotides are TGCGCCAGCAGCTTGGTGGGCGGTGAGCAGTTCTTC. Amino acid sequence: CASSLVGGEQFF.

This clonotype was seen repeatedly, ten times or more. The chain couples TRBV10-2 to TRBJ2-5; perhaps D is TRBD1 or TRBD2 (5 bases each). The CDR3 consists of 14 residues. V gave up 4 bases and J gave up 5 bases, with 14 bases separating them. The germline CDR1 and CDR2 sequences are WSHSY and SAAADI. In DNA, the CDR3 is TGCGCCAGCAGTGGGTCGGGATCAGGGGAGACCCAGTACTTC. Translation: CASSGSGSGETQYF.

This clonotype was detected ten times or more. The chain joins TRBV6-1 to TRBJ1-1, with 9 bases fitting TRBD1. Germline values: CDR1 MNHNS, CDR2 SASEGT. V trimming: 5 bases; J trimming: 1 base; junction bases outside the gene matches: 2. The CDR3 covers 14 residues. The CDR3 is CASSLQGANTEAFF. CDR3 DNA: TGTGCCAGCAGTCTACAGGGGGCGAACACTGAAGCTTTCTTT.

This clonotype was counted at least ten times. The V and J genes are TRBV5-5 and TRBJ2-7; D call uncertain. Trimming took off 0 bases at V and 1 base at J, with 8 bases between the two ends. Per the germline V gene, CDR1 is SGHKS and CDR2 is YYEKEE (reference sequence). The CDR3 has 14 amino acids. In nucleotides, the CDR3 is TGTGCCAGCAGCTTGGGGACGGAATCCTACGAGCAGTACTTC. Translating it yields CASSLGTESYEQYF.

The sample holds a few counts of this clonotype. This chain uses TRBV12-3 or TRBV12-4 with TRBJ2-1, with TRBD2 matching 10 bases. With 3 bases clipped from V and 2 bases from J, the junction kept 10 bases outside the gene matches. The CDR3 spans 18 residues. The CDR3, as DNA: TGTGCCAGCAGTTTTAGGGGCCGAGCGGGGGGGCCCTACAATGAGCAGTTCTTC. It is translated as CASSFRGRAGGPYNEQFF.

This clonotype was recorded a few times. CDR3 nucleotides: TGTGCCAGCAGCCCCGGGACAGGCGTCAATCAGCCCCAGCATTTT. This gives the protein CASSPGTGVNQPQHF. The V and J genes are TRBV7-2 and TRBJ1-5; 8 nucleotides line up with TRBD1. The V gene end was trimmed by 5 bases and the J gene end by 3 bases; junction bases not matched to a gene: 6. This CDR3 is 15 amino acids long. Per germline, CDR1 SGHTA and CDR2 FQGNSA.

This clonotype was counted many times. The chain employs TRBV7-9 and TRBJ2-1, with a possible D match to TRBD2 (6 bases). V lost 5 bases and J 4 bases, leaving 27 bases between the germline ends. Per the germline V gene, CDR1 is SEHNR and CDR2 is FQNEAQ (reference sequence). This CDR3 is built from 19 residues. The CDR3 is CASSTPFRPGEDLYNEQFF. CDR3 in DNA: TGTGCCAGCAGCACCCCGTTCCGCCCGGGAGAAGATCTGTACAATGAGCAGTTCTTC.

This clonotype was counted ten times or more. This chain joins TRBV7-9 and TRBJ1-4; 11 bases match TRBD1. The CDR3 covers 19 residues. J lost 0 bases, V lost 0 bases, and 6 bases had no gene match. The germline CDR1 and CDR2 sequences are SEHNR and FQNEAQ (reference sequence). The CDR3 region has the DNA TGTGCCAGCAGCTTAGCAGTCCCGGGACAGGGGGCAACTAATGAAAAACTGTTTTTT. Amino acids: CASSLAVPGQGATNEKLFF.

This clonotype came up a few times. The V gene is TRBV6-1, the J gene TRBJ2-1; D uncertain. The CDR3 loop spans 13 amino acids. Germline V gives CDR1 MNHNS, CDR2 SASEGT. The ends were cut back, 5 bases at V and 5 bases at J, with 10 bases in the middle. In DNA, the CDR3 is TGTGCCAGCAGTACCCCGATGGACAATGAGCAGTTCTTC. Encoded protein: CASSTPMDNEQFF.

At least ten counts were recorded for this clonotype. A junction boundary mismatches the germline segment, possibly from a read error. V usage is TRBV4-1 and J usage is TRBJ1-5; 10 bases fit TRBD1. This CDR3 is built from 15 residues. CDR1 and CDR2 (germline): MGHRA, YSYEKL. The CDR3 here is CASSQEGQGNQPQNF. CDR3 nucleotides: TGCGCCAGCAGCCAGGAGGGACAGGGGAATCAGCCCCAGAATTTT.

This clonotype has at least ten counts. The V gene is TRBV28, the J gene TRBJ2-7, with 7 bases matching TRBD2. This CDR3 region has 14 residues. The V gene end was trimmed by 7 bases and the J gene end by 2 bases; junction bases not matched to a gene: 8. Germline V gene data show CDR1 as MDHEN and CDR2 as SYDVKM. CDR3: CASTRSGVPYEQYF. CDR3 nucleotides: TGTGCCAGCACGCGGAGCGGGGTTCCCTACGAGCAGTACTTC.

This clonotype occurred many times. The chain couples TRBV5-1 to TRBJ1-2, with a possible D match to TRBD1 (6 bases). Germline assignment: CDR1 SGHRS and CDR2 YFSETQ. The CDR3 loop spans 14 amino acids. V lost 4 bases and J 3 bases, leaving 13 bases between the germline ends. CDR3 bases: TGCGCCAGCAGCGTAAGCAGGGGTGACTATGGCTACACCTTC. Encoded protein: CASSVSRGDYGYTF.

This clonotype appeared many times. This chain uses TRBV20-1 with TRBJ2-1; D may be TRBD2 (5 bases). This CDR3 comprises 15 residues. V lost 6 bases, J lost 3 bases, and 18 bases lay in between. Per germline, CDR1 DFQATT and CDR2 SNEGSKA (reference sequence). CDR3 nucleotides: TGCAGTGCCAAGGACTTGACTAAATTCTACAATGAGCAGTTCTTC. Translating gives CSAKDLTKFYNEQFF.

This clonotype was seen repeatedly, ten times or more. The J gene is TRBJ1-1, the V gene TRBV3-1; D unclear. The CDR3 has 13 amino acids. Germline CDR1 reads LGHDT; CDR2 reads YNNKEL (reference sequence). V lost 1 base, J lost 6 bases, and 9 bases lay in between. CDR3: CASSQGGFPEAFF. In DNA, the CDR3 is TGTGCCAGCAGCCAAGGAGGGTTCCCTGAAGCTTTCTTT.

In its sample, this clonotype was seen many times. This sequence joins TRBV29-1 and TRBJ1-5, with D uncertain. CDR1 SQVTM and CDR2 ANQGSEA come from the germline V gene. Trimming cost V 6 bases and J 6 bases, with 18 bases left between them. The CDR3 loop spans 14 amino acids. The CDR3: CSVRDSDVLQPQHF. CDR3 in DNA: TGCAGCGTAAGGGATTCGGACGTTCTTCAGCCCCAGCATTTT.

This clonotype was seen repeatedly, ten times or more. An end of the junction does not agree with germline; a read error may underlie this. The rearrangement links TRBV9 to TRBJ1-5; D is ambiguous. Germline lookup yields CDR1 SGDLS and CDR2 YYNGEE. The CDR3 extends over 15 amino acids. CDR3 DNA: TGTGCCAGCAGCGTGGGTGAAATAGGGAATCAGCCCCAGAATTTT. The encoded protein is CASSVGEIGNQPQNF.

The sample holds many counts of this clonotype. The genes are TRBV7-2 and TRBJ1-1, with D unclear. V gave up 3 bases and J gave up 1 base, with 9 bases separating them. The CDR3 extends over 14 amino acids. Germline-derived CDR1 and CDR2 are SGHTA and FQGNSA. CDR3 DNA: TGTGCCAGCAGCTTCTCCGGGTCGAACACTGAAGCTTTCTTT. It is translated as CASSFSGSNTEAFF.

This clonotype was observed at least ten times. J is TRBJ2-3 and V is TRBV6-5; D is undetermined. The CDR3 runs 16 residues. V gave up 0 bases and J gave up 2 bases, with 12 bases separating them. CDR1 and CDR2 from the germline V gene are MNHEY and SVGAGI. The CDR3 protein is CASSYSVPYITDTQYF. CDR3 nucleotide sequence: TGTGCCAGCAGTTACTCGGTTCCGTATATCACAGATACGCAGTATTTT.

In its sample, this clonotype was seen a few times. J is TRBJ1-1 and V is TRBV20-1, with D possibly TRBD1 on 6 matching bases. Germline values: CDR1 DFQATT, CDR2 SNEGSKA (reference sequence). Trimming left V 3 bases short and J 1 base short, with 9 bases between. The CDR3 is 13 amino acids. This chain's CDR3 is CSARAQGNTEAFF. CDR3 DNA sequence: TGCAGTGCTAGGGCACAGGGGAACACTGAAGCTTTCTTT.

This clonotype was counted ten times or more. The gene calls are TRBV5-1 and TRBJ2-1, with D maybe TRBD2 (5 bases). Deletions cut 2 bases from V and 0 bases from J, with 9 bases between. Germline CDR1 is SGHRS and CDR2 is YFSETQ. The CDR3 covers 15 residues. CDR3 protein: CASSLVGSSYNEQFF. The CDR3 DNA sequence: TGCGCCAGCAGCTTAGTGGGGAGCTCCTACAATGAGCAGTTCTTC.

This clonotype has only a few counts. The junction differs from germline at one of its ends, possibly a read error. The chain combines TRBV4-1 with TRBJ1-5, with a possible D match to TRBD1 (5 bases). From germline, CDR1 is MGHRA and CDR2 YSYEKL. The CDR3 extends over 14 amino acids. CDR3 loop: CASSQGPVGEPQNF. CDR3 nucleotides: TGCGCCAGCAGCCAAGGGCCGGTGGGGGAGCCCCAGAATTTT.